This T cell receptor (beta chain) was sequenced for a study of T cells after posttransplantation cyclophosphamide. Broader study findings: Blood and skin or GI T cell repertoires showed limited TRB overlap. Recipient CMV seropositivity and CMV reactivation strongly tracked TRB clonality.

Sequenced by immunoSEQ multiplex PCR; TCRdb stores in-frame clones only, minus some. This sample includes approximately 26,000 clones with no singletons; its ten biggest clones take up approximately 4.7%. Germline lookup yields CDR1 SGHRS and CDR2 YFSETQ. The CDR3 length is 14 residues. The V end was cut by 0 bases, the J end by 7 bases, with 10 bases between. This clone was recorded at least ten times. Its cognate antigen is unknown. The sample holds other DNA sequences that translate to the same CDR3. The chain has TRBV5-1 and TRBJ2-2; a weak D match, TRBD1 (6 bases). This sequence was found in a woman between 45 and 65 years old in good health, CMV-negative, and a related stem cell transplant donor. The sequenced material came from PBMCs. The CDR3: CASSLVQGGGELFF. Here the CDR3 DNA reads TGCGCCAGCAGCTTGGTACAGGGCGGCGGGGAGCTGTTTTTT.